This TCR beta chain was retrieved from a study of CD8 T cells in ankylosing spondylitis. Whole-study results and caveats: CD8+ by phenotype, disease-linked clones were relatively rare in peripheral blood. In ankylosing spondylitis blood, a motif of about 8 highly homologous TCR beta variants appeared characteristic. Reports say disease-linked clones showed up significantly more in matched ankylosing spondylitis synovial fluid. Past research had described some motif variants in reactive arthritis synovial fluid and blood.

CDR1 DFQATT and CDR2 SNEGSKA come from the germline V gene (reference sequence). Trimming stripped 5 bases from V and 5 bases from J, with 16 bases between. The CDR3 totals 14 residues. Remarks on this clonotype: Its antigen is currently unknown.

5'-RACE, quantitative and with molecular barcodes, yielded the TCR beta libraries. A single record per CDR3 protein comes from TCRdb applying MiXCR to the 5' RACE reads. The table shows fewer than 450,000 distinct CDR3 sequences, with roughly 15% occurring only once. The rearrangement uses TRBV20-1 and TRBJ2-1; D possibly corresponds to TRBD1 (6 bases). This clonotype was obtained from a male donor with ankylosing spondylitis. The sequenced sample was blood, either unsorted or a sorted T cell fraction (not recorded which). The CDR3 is CSAPGHPADNEQFF. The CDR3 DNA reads TGCAGTGCTCCGGGACACCCGGCGGACAATGAGCAGTTCTTC.